Listed below are T cell receptor beta chains from one sample, sequenced in a study of cytomegalovirus exposure and HLA in healthy donors. The table came from immunoSEQ multiplex PCR; TCRdb's copy has only in-frame clones and leaves some out. The table lists fewer than 250,000 clones, 65% to 85% of them singletons. Source material: PBMCs. The source is a woman under 30 in good health and CMV-seronegative. CDR3s include the opening cysteine and the closing phenylalanine or tryptophan. The D gene is left open where the match is weak. For some rows the clone size is stated as once, few or many, or as a class when expanded; others skip it.

J | D | length | size | V | DNA | CDR3
TRBJ2-3 | TRBD2 | 16 | . | TRBV7-2 | TGTGCCAGCAGCGGAGCGGGGGGTTACCTCACAGATACGCAGTATTTT | CASSGAGGYLTDTQYF
TRBJ1-1 | . | 17 | . | TRBV5-1 | TGCGCCAGCAGCGAGAACAGGGCGCGTTTATTTGACACTGAAGCTTTCTTT | CASSENRARLFDTEAFF
TRBJ1-6 | . | 15 | . | TRBV28 | TGTGCCAGCAGGCTGACAGGCTCCTATAATTCACCCCTCCACTTT | CASRLTGSYNSPLHF
TRBJ2-7 | . | 14 | . | TRBV19 | TGTGCCAGTAGTGCGGGGAGCCTGTCTTACGAGCAGTACTTC | CASSAGSLSYEQYF
TRBJ1-1 | . | 15 | few | TRBV5-1 | TGCGCCAGCAGCTTGGTTGCACTTCCGAACACTGAAGCTTTCTTT | CASSLVALPNTEAFF
TRBJ1-2 | TRBD1 | 14 | . | TRBV19 | TGTGCCAGTAGTATCTCGCAGGGGGCGCGAGGCTACACCTTC | CASSISQGARGYTF
TRBJ1-1 | . | 13 | . | TRBV13 | TGTGCCAGCAGACCGAGGCTAGTGGCTGAAGCTTTCTTT | CASRPRLVAEAFF
TRBJ2-1 | TRBD2 | 12 | . | TRBV11-2 | TGTGCCAGCAGCTCTATAGCGGGAGGTCAGTTCTTC | CASSSIAGGQFF
TRBJ1-5 | . | 16 | . | TRBV5-8 | TGTGCCAGCAGCTTGCTTATTGGAGCCTCGCATCAGCCCCAGCATTTT | CASSLLIGASHQPQHF
TRBJ1-2 | . | 14 | . | TRBV4-2 | TGTGCCAGCAGACTCACGGGGAGGAACTATGGCTACACCTTC | CASRLTGRNYGYTF
TRBJ1-1 | . | 16 | . | TRBV7-2 | TGTGCCAGCAGCAAATCGGGGGACCCGAGGAACACTGAAGCTTTCTTT | CASSKSGDPRNTEAFF
TRBJ1-1 | . | 16 | . | TRBV2 | TGTGCCAGCAGTGCAGAATTACAGGGAGTGAAAACTGAAGCTTTCTTT | CASSAELQGVKTEAFF
TRBJ2-7 | TRBD2 | 16 | . | TRBV4-1 | TGCGCCAGCAGCTTGGGGACTAGCGGCCTTTCCTACGAGCAGTACTTC | CASSLGTSGLSYEQYF
TRBJ1-2 | . | 15 | . | TRBV11-2 | TGTGCCAGCAGCTTAGCCCCGGACGGAGGCTATGGCTACACCTTC | CASSLAPDGGYGYTF
TRBJ1-2 | . | 16 | . | TRBV5-1 | TGCGCCAGCAGCTTGGGAGTAGGGACTGGTACTATGGGCTACACCTTC | CASSLGVGTGTMGYTF
TRBJ2-3 | TRBD2 | 17 | . | TRBV7-2 | TGTGCCAGCAGCTTAGAGGGACTAGCGGGGGGCACAGATACGCAGTATTTT | CASSLEGLAGGTDTQYF
TRBJ2-3 | TRBD2 | 17 | . | TRBV28 | TGTGCCAGCAGTTTATGGTACGCGGGAGGCGGGACAGATACGCAGTATTTT | CASSLWYAGGGTDTQYF
TRBJ2-1 | TRBD1 | 16 | . | TRBV27 | TGTGCCAGCAGTTTAAGGGACAGACCAGTTCTAAGGGAGCAGTTCTTC | CASSLRDRPVLREQFF
TRBJ2-3 | TRBD2 | 16 | . | TRBV7-2 | TGTGCCAGCAGCTCCGGACTAGCGGGGGGGCAGGATACGCAGTATTTT | CASSSGLAGGQDTQYF
TRBJ2-3 | TRBD2 | 15 | few | TRBV5-4 | TGTGCCAGCAGCAATAGCGGGACCCGCACAGATACGCAGTATTTT | CASSNSGTRTDTQYF
TRBJ2-7 | . | 12 | few | TRBV7-2 | TGTGCCAGCAGCTTAGGGGGAGTAGAGCAGTACTTC | CASSLGGVEQYF
TRBJ2-1 | . | 13 | . | TRBV5-6 | TGTGCCAGCAGCCTAGCACTTACCAATGAGCAGTTCTTC | CASSLALTNEQFF
TRBJ2-3 | TRBD1 | 16 | . | TRBV4-1 | TGCGCCAGCAGCCAAGATCAGGGGGCGAGCACAGATACGCAGTATTTT | CASSQDQGASTDTQYF
TRBJ1-1 | . | 11 | . | TRBV28 | TGTGCCAGCAGTGCTCAGCGTGAAGCTTTCTTT | CASSAQREAFF
TRBJ1-4 | . | 14 | few | TRBV5-1 | TGCGCCAGCAGCTTCAGGGGCACTAATGAAAAACTGTTTTTT | CASSFRGTNEKLFF
TRBJ2-5 | . | 13 | . | TRBV5-6 | TGTGCCAGCAGCCCGGACACTCAAGAGACCCAGTACTTC | CASSPDTQETQYF
TRBJ1-6 | . | 17 | . | TRBV19 | TGTGCCAGTAGTACCACCAGACAGGACCCGCTCAGGACACCCCTCCACTTT | CASSTTRQDPLRTPLHF
TRBJ1-1 | TRBD1 | 17 | . | TRBV11-2 | TGTGCCAGCAGCTTAGGGCAGGACAGGGGGCTGGATACTGAAGCTTTCTTT | CASSLGQDRGLDTEAFF
TRBJ2-7 | . | 15 | . | TRBV7-9 | TGTTCCAGCAGCTGGTTGACAGGCCGTCCCTACGAGCAGTACTTC | CSSSWLTGRPYEQYF
TRBJ1-6 | . | 15 | . | TRBV6-1 | TGTGCCAGCAGTGAAGGTGTCAGTTATAATTCACCCCTCCACTTT | CASSEGVSYNSPLHF
TRBJ2-7 | TRBD2 | 14 | . | TRBV2 | TGTGCCAGCAGATCGGGACTAGGGACCTACGAGCAGTACTTC | CASRSGLGTYEQYF
TRBJ1-1 | . | 13 | . | TRBV19 | TGTGCCAGTAGTAATACAGGGAACACTGAAGCTTTCTTT | CASSNTGNTEAFF
TRBJ2-3 | . | 11 | . | TRBV29-1 | TGCAGCGTGTCGACTGCAGATACGCAGTATTTT | CSVSTADTQYF
TRBJ1-1 | TRBD1 | 17 | few | TRBV13 | TGTGCCAGCAGCTCACGACAGGGGGTTTATGTGAACACTGAAGCTTTCTTT | CASSSRQGVYVNTEAFF
TRBJ2-2 | . | 14 | once | TRBV6-4 | TGTGCCAGCAGGGGGACACTTAACACCGGGGAGCTGTTTTTT | CASRGTLNTGELFF
TRBJ1-1 | . | 12 | few | TRBV29-1 | TGCAGCGTTGGAGACAGTCACACTGAAGCTTTCTTT | CSVGDSHTEAFF
TRBJ1-5 | TRBD1 | 14 | . | TRBV28 | TGTGCCAGCAGTTTGCAGGGGGTTAATCAGCCCCAGCATTTT | CASSLQGVNQPQHF
TRBJ1-6 | . | 16 | . | TRBV7-6 | TGTGCCAGCAGCTTAGCTGGGCAGGGCAATAATTCACCCCTCCACTTT | CASSLAGQGNNSPLHF
TRBJ1-1 | . | 15 | . | TRBV7-2 | TGTGCCAGCAGCTTACATATGCAGGGACTCACTGAAGCTTTCTTT | CASSLHMQGLTEAFF
TRBJ2-6 | . | 14 | . | TRBV10-3 | TGTGCCATCATGGGGGGCTCTGGGGCCAACGTCCTGACTTTC | CAIMGGSGANVLTF
TRBJ1-5 | . | 15 | . | TRBV19 | TGTGCCAGTAGTGATACAGGGCTTAGCAATCAGCCCCAGCATTTT | CASSDTGLSNQPQHF
TRBJ1-6 | . | 14 | . | TRBV15 | TGTGCCACCAGCAGAGAACAAAATAATTCACCCCTCCACTTT | CATSREQNNSPLHF
TRBJ1-5 | . | 18 | . | TRBV6-1 | TGTGCCAGCAGTGAAGCGCTTCCGGGGGGCCATAGCAATCAGCCCCAGCATTTT | CASSEALPGGHSNQPQHF
TRBJ1-5 | . | 16 | . | TRBV28 | TGTGCCAGCAGTTTGGCGCCGGGGTATAGCAATCAGCCCCAGCATTTT | CASSLAPGYSNQPQHF
TRBJ2-3 | TRBD2 | 17 | . | TRBV5-1 | TGCGCCAGCAGCTTGAACCAGGCTAGCGGGATTGCGAATACGCAGTATTTT | CASSLNQASGIANTQYF